This T cell receptor beta chain was sequenced for a study of shared clonotypes between healthy human individuals. Terminally differentiated effector memory CD45RA+ cells were left out of the naive CD8 fraction, which was CD45RO-negative and positively selected for CCR7. Recent vaccinations or acute infections were absent in the healthy HIV-negative adult donors. The length of the CDR3 is 14 residues. Trimming took off 0 bases at V and 6 bases at J, with 11 bases between the two ends. Germline values: CDR1 MNHEY, CDR2 SVGAGI. The data were produced by immunoSEQ multiplex PCR, yet TCRdb's version contains in-frame clones alone and is incomplete. The sample includes about 2 million clones, about 95% of them seen just once. Study results and caveats: For naive CD4 cells, 5% to 6.5% of clonotypes were shared across four donors. In the sorted subsets, rarefaction showed sequencing was incomplete despite large depth.

In the case of this clone: The antigen is unknown.

Material: naive CD8+ T cells sorted from blood. This TCR came from a man between 18 and 35 years old in good health. The chain recombines TRBV6-5 with TRBJ1-2, with D possibly TRBD1 on 5 matching bases. The CDR3 here is CASSYSRAGNGYTF. CDR3 nucleotides: TGTGCCAGCAGTTACTCGAGGGCAGGGAATGGCTACACCTTC.